The 15 T cell receptor beta chains in this list originate from one sample, sequenced in a study of blood T cell repertoires in COVID-19. TCRdb's table, derived via immunoSEQ multiplex PCR, lists solely in-frame clones and lacks some. Of hundreds of thousands of clones listed, roughly 85% were seen once; the top ten hold approximately 5.1%. Material for sequencing was peripheral blood. These TCRs come from a man in his fifties with COVID-19, enrolled during active disease.

This CDR3 is CASSYSGQGTEAFF. The DNA for the CDR3 is TGTGCCAGCAGTTACTCCGGACAGGGCACTGAAGCTTTCTTT. This chain uses TRBV6-5 with TRBJ1-1, with 8 bases lining up with TRBD1. This CDR3 contains 14 residues. Germline CDR1 reads MNHEY; CDR2 reads SVGAGI. J gave up 4 bases and V 0 bases, and 1 base lay outside the gene matches.

The chain employs TRBV19 and TRBJ2-1; 10 nucleotides match TRBD2. Germline V gene data show CDR1 as LNHDA and CDR2 as SQIVND (reference sequence). Trimming removed 0 bases from V and 7 bases from J; junction bases left unmatched: 9. The CDR3 runs to 17 residues. The DNA for the CDR3 is TGTGCCAGTAGTATAGATCCGAGCGGGGGGGCTTTGAATGAGCAGTTCTTC. It is translated as CASSIDPSGGALNEQFF.

The genes are TRBV30 and TRBJ1-5, with TRBD1 as a possible D gene (5 bases). Germline CDR1 is GTSNPN and CDR2 is SVGIG (reference sequence). V lost 2 bases, J lost 4 bases, and 12 bases lay in between. The CDR3 length is 14 residues. DNA for the CDR3: TGTGCCTGGAGTTCGGGCAGGGTAAATCAGCCCCAGCATTTT. It translates to CAWSSGRVNQPQHF. The complete variable domain, with remaining parts taken from reference TRBV30 and TRBJ1-5, reads SQTIHQWPATLVQPVGSPLSLECTVEGTSNPNLYWYRQAAGRGLQLLFYSVGIGQISSEVPQNLSASRPQDRQFILSSKKLLLSDSGFYLCAWSSGRVNQPQHFGDGTRLSIL.

This chain connects TRBV6-5 to TRBJ2-7; 9 nucleotides agree with TRBD1. CDR1 and CDR2 (germline): MNHEY, SVGAGI. V trimming: 2 bases; J trimming: 3 bases; junction bases outside the gene matches: 5. This CDR3 contains 15 residues. CDR3 residues: CASSYGGTGSYEQYF. CDR3 in DNA: TGTGCCAGCAGTTACGGGGGGACAGGGAGCTACGAGCAGTACTTC.

This chain links TRBV6-5 with TRBJ2-2; 7 bases are a match to TRBD2. The CDR3 is 13 residues long. Germline-derived CDR1 and CDR2 are MNHEY and SVGAGI. The V segment lost 5 bases and the J segment 7 bases; nucleotides outside the gene matches: 4. Here the CDR3 DNA reads TGTGCCAGCAGTAAGACTAGCCGCGGGGAGCTGTTTTTT. Its protein product is CASSKTSRGELFF.

The CDR3 protein is CASSPWADNEQFF. CDR3 coding DNA: TGTGCCAGCAGCCCGTGGGCCGACAATGAGCAGTTCTTC. The chain carries TRBV5-6 and TRBJ2-1; D gene unclear. The CDR3 totals 13 residues. V was shortened by 4 bases and J by 5 bases, with 10 bases between the two germline ends. Germline assignment: CDR1 SGHDT and CDR2 YYEEEE.

The chain joins TRBV19 to TRBJ1-1; perhaps TRBD1 as D (5 bases). Per the germline V gene, CDR1 is LNHDA and CDR2 is SQIVND (reference sequence). Trimming left V 5 bases short and J 3 bases short, with 19 bases between. The CDR3 is 16 amino acids. CDR3 sequence: CASSEIGRVLHTEAFF. The CDR3 DNA sequence: TGTGCCAGTAGTGAAATCGGCAGGGTATTGCACACTGAAGCTTTCTTT. Together with reference TRBV19 and TRBJ1-1, the CDR3 gives the full variable domain: DGGITQSPKYLFRKEGQNVTLSCEQNLNHDAMYWYRQDPGQGLRLIYYSQIVNDFQKGDIAEGYSVSREKKESFPLTVTSAQKNPTAFYLCASSEIGRVLHTEAFFGQGTRLTVV.

V is TRBV3-1 (or the pseudogene TRBV3-2) and J is TRBJ2-5; TRBD2 is a possible D gene (5 bases). The CDR3 extends over 14 amino acids. The germline CDR1 and CDR2 sequences are LGHDT and YNNKEL (reference sequence). V was shortened by 0 bases and J by 7 bases, with 12 bases between the two germline ends. CDR3 sequence: CASSQDSGSGTQYF. The CDR3 DNA follows: TGTGCCAGCAGCCAAGATTCGGGATCAGGGACCCAGTACTTC.

The chain employs TRBV19 and TRBJ1-2; no firm D call. Trimming removed 4 bases at V and 0 bases at J, with 21 bases between. Germline V gene sequence: CDR1 LNHDA, CDR2 SQIVND (reference sequence). The CDR3 runs 18 residues. The CDR3 coding sequence is TGTGCCAGTAGTAGGACCGGGAACCTGGGATGGGCTAACTATGGCTACACCTTC. Its translation is CASSRTGNLGWANYGYTF.

The V gene is TRBV19, the J gene TRBJ2-1; 8 nucleotides match TRBD2. CDR1 and CDR2 from the germline V gene are LNHDA and SQIVND (reference sequence). V lost 6 bases to trimming and J lost 3 bases; unmatched junction nucleotides: 4. This CDR3 is 14 amino acids long. The CDR3 coding sequence is TGTGCCAGTAGCGGGGGGGCCCTCTACAATGAGCAGTTCTTC. It translates to CASSGGALYNEQFF.

CDR3 sequence: CASSSGYYSPLHF. The CDR3 nucleotides read TGTGCCAGCAGCTCGGGTTATTATTCACCCCTCCACTTT. The rearrangement joins TRBV7-2 to TRBJ1-6; D gene uncertain. Trimming pared 4 bases from V and 8 bases from J, leaving 9 bases between. The germline CDR1 and CDR2 sequences are SGHTA and FQGNSA. The CDR3 consists of 13 residues.

The chain links TRBV15 to TRBJ2-1; 8 nucleotides align to TRBD2. The CDR3 has 17 amino acids. Germline V gene sequence: CDR1 LNHNV, CDR2 YYDKDF (reference sequence). Trimming took 0 bases from V and 4 from J; bases not matched to a gene: 8. The chain's CDR3 is CATSRDFGGGRYNEQFF. CDR3 nucleotide sequence: TGTGCCACCAGCAGAGATTTCGGGGGGGGCAGGTACAATGAGCAGTTCTTC.

V is TRBV9 and J is TRBJ2-7, with 11 bases aligning to TRBD2. The junction had 8 bases not matched to a gene; V was cut back by 1 base and J by 5 bases. Germline V CDR1 and CDR2: SGDLS, YYNGEE. CDR3 length equals 16 residues. The CDR3 nucleotides read TGTGCCAGCAGCGTAACACCCGGACTAGCGGGTAACGAGCAGTACTTC. Protein product: CASSVTPGLAGNEQYF.

This clone was seen only a few times. V usage is TRBV4-3 and J usage is TRBJ2-1; D is uncertain. Germline CDR1 LGHNA, CDR2 YSLEER. The CDR3 spans 13 residues. Deletions cut 4 bases from V and 7 bases from J, with 11 bases between. CDR3 DNA: TGCGCCAGCAGCCCCGGAGTGTGGAATGAGCAGTTCTTC. Its protein is CASSPGVWNEQFF.

The DNA of the CDR3 is TGTGCCAGCAGCTTACGTAGCGGGGGGGCGGGAGATACGCAGTATTTT. Its translation is CASSLRSGGAGDTQYF. J is TRBJ2-3 and V is TRBV11-2, with 11 bases that match TRBD2. CDR1 SGHAT and CDR2 FQNNGV come from the germline V gene. CDR3 size: 16 residues. J lost 5 bases, V lost 2 bases, and 6 bases had no gene match.